Below, 9 T cell receptor beta chains from the same sample are listed, as sequenced in a study of beta chain features in type 1 diabetes. The investigators reverse transcribed all of the isolated RNA, so they sequenced expressed TCRB transcripts. Profiled with immunoSEQ multiplex PCR; TCRdb holds only in-frame clones, not every one. The sample has about 370,000 clones, roughly 15% seen once. The specimen sequenced was naive CD4+ T cells from blood. The receptor source for this set is a woman aged 18-29 years in good health.

This clone has only a few counts. The chain uses TRBV18 and TRBJ1-5; D is possibly TRBD1 (5 bases). Looked up from germline, CDR1 is KGHSH and CDR2 is LQKENI. This CDR3 has 16 amino acids. Trimming removed 2 bases from V and 2 bases from J, with 13 bases in between. The CDR3 nucleotides read TGTGCCAGCTCACCAGTGTCGGGGGAGGGCAATCAGCCCCAGCATTTT. Its protein is CASSPVSGEGNQPQHF. The complete variable domain, with remaining parts taken from reference TRBV18 and TRBJ1-5, reads NAGVMQNPRHLVRRRGQEARLRCSPMKGHSHVYWYRQLPEEGLKFMVYLQKENIIDESGMPKERFSAEFPKEGPSILRIQQVVRGDSAAYFCASSPVSGEGNQPQHFGDGTRLSIL.

V is TRBV15 and J is TRBJ2-7, with a weak D call TRBD2 (6 bases). V was clipped by 3 bases and J by 6 bases, with 24 bases between them. The CDR3 totals 17 residues. CDR1 and CDR2 from the germline V gene are LNHNV and YYDKDF (reference sequence). This CDR3 reads CATSSITTGPRRGEQYF. CDR3 DNA: TGTGCCACCAGCAGCATCACTACCGGGCCTCGGCGGGGCGAGCAGTACTTC.

The V gene is TRBV5-1, the J gene TRBJ2-7; TRBD1 aligns across 9 bases. The V segment lost 4 bases and the J segment 4 bases; nucleotides outside the gene matches: 6. This CDR3 has 14 residues. The germline V gene has CDR1 SGHRS and CDR2 YFSETQ. The CDR3 nucleotides are TGCGCCAGCAGCATGGGACAGGGACTGTACGAGCAGTACTTC. It codes for CASSMGQGLYEQYF.

In this sample, this clone turned up a few times. This chain joins TRBV14 and TRBJ2-5; D gene unclear. CDR1 and CDR2 (germline): SGHDN, FVKESK. The V end lost 3 bases, the J end lost 2 bases, and 7 bases lay between the germline ends. The CDR3 consists of 13 residues. The CDR3 bases are TGTGCCAGCAGCCACGTAAATCAAGAGACCCAGTACTTC. It yields the protein CASSHVNQETQYF.

This clone was recorded a few times. The chain joins TRBV25-1 to TRBJ2-3; 7 positions agree with TRBD1. The CDR3 sequence is 14 residues long. The germline V gene has CDR1 MGHDK and CDR2 SYGVNS. Trimming at V came to 6 bases and at J to 6 bases, leaving 9 bases not matched to a gene. The chain's CDR3 is CASRRQGIFDTQYF. Here the CDR3 DNA reads TGTGCCAGCAGAAGACAGGGAATTTTTGATACGCAGTATTTT.

The table lists this clone with a few counts. J is TRBJ1-2 and V is TRBV29-1, with 8 bases aligning to TRBD1. The CDR3 sequence is 15 residues long. Germline loops: CDR1 SQVTM, CDR2 ANQGSEA. Trimming removed 5 bases from V and 6 bases from J; junction bases left unmatched: 14. CDR3 protein: CSVLAEFDRGNGYTF. The CDR3, as DNA: TGCAGCGTTCTAGCTGAGTTTGACAGGGGAAATGGCTACACCTTC.

This clone occurred a few times. The V gene is TRBV28, the J gene TRBJ2-3; TRBD1 aligns across 7 bases. The J segment lost 4 bases and the V segment lost 3 bases, leaving 7 bases of the junction unmatched. This CDR3 is 15 amino acids long. The germline V gene has CDR1 MDHEN and CDR2 SYDVKM. The CDR3 region is CASSLGDSRADTQYF. In DNA, the CDR3 is TGTGCCAGCAGTTTGGGGGACAGCCGAGCAGATACGCAGTATTTT.

The gene calls are TRBV7-8 and TRBJ2-1, with 10 bases lining up with TRBD2. V gave up 1 base and J gave up 10 bases; unmatched junction bases: 10. Germline values: CDR1 SGHVS, CDR2 FQNEAQ. This CDR3 is 16 amino acids long. CDR3 DNA: TGTGCCAGCAGCTTAGGAGGGGCTAGCGGGAGTGGCGAGCAGTTCTTC. Translated: CASSLGGASGSGEQFF.

In its sample, this clone was seen a few times. This sequence joins TRBV29-1 and TRBJ2-7; 7 bases line up with TRBD2. The CDR3 extends over 15 amino acids. The junction had 15 bases not matched to a gene; V was cut back by 1 base and J by 9 bases. Looked up from germline, CDR1 is SQVTM and CDR2 is ANQGSEA. Here the CDR3 DNA reads TGCAGCGTTGAAGTAAATGGGAGGGGCGGAGGGCGGCAGTACTTC. It specifies CSVEVNGRGGGRQYF.